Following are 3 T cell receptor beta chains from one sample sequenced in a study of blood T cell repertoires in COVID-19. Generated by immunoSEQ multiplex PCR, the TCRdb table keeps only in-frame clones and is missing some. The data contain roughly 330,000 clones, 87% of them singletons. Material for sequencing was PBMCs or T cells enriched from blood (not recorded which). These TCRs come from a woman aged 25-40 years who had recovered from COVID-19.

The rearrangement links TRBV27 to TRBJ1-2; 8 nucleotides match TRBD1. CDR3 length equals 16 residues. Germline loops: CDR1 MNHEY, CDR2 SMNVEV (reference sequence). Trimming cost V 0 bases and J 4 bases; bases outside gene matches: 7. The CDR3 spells CASSLSQLDRAYGYTF. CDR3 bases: TGTGCCAGCAGTTTATCCCAGCTGGACAGGGCCTATGGCTACACCTTC.

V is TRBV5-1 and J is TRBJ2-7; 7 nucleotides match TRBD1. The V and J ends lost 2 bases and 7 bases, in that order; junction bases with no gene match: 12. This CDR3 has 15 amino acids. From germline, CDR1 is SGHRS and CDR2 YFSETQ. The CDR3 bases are TGCGCCAGCAGCTTAGGGGGAAAGGGGGCCGGGGAGCAGTACTTC. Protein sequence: CASSLGGKGAGEQYF.

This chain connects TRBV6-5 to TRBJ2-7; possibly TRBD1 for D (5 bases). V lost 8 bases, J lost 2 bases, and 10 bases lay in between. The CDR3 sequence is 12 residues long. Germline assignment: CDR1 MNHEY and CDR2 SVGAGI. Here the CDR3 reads CASGDRAYEQYF. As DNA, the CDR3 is TGTGCCAGCGGAGACAGAGCCTACGAGCAGTACTTC.